This paragraph reports one T cell receptor (beta chain). As for treatment: about 20 received Ad26.COV2.S at low or high dose, single or two shots; roughly five received placebo; per-sample allocation not given. The samples date from day 63 after the first vaccine or placebo injection. An Ad26 vector carrying the Wuhan-strain SARS-CoV-2 spike served as the vaccine. This CDR3 has 13 residues. The trim removed 4 bases at V and 5 bases at J, leaving 3 bases unmatched. Germline CDR1 is MNHEY and CDR2 is SMNVEV (reference sequence). This specimen comes from a study of Ad26.COV2.S vaccination and SARS-CoV-2 variants. Study-level information: Dosing was one shot or two shots 56 days apart.

This table comes from immunoSEQ multiplex PCR, and its TCRdb copy is limited to in-frame clones, with some not included. Among 400,000 to 450,000 clones listed, roughly 91% were seen once. The material sequenced was peripheral blood, taken in a trial of Ad26.COV2.S vaccine versus placebo. This TCR was recovered from a person between 18 and 60 years old who received the Ad26.COV2.S COVID-19 vaccine or a placebo. The chain couples TRBV27 to TRBJ1-2; 8 nucleotides line up with TRBD1. CDR3 bases: TGTGCCAGCAGTTGGACAGGGAGATATGGCTACACCTTC. This gives the protein CASSWTGRYGYTF.